The 2 T cell receptor beta chains below were found in one sample sequenced in a study of cytomegalovirus exposure and HLA in healthy donors. Profiled with immunoSEQ multiplex PCR; TCRdb holds only in-frame clones, not every one. The sample lists more than 100,000 clones; roughly 90% were seen once. Sequenced: PBMCs. All receptors come from a woman between 18 and 29 years old in good health and CMV-seropositive.

This clone was detected once. This chain uses TRBV5-1 with TRBJ1-1; 10 nucleotides line up with TRBD1. Germline lookup yields CDR1 SGHRS and CDR2 YFSETQ. There are 15 residues in the CDR3. Trimming cost V 3 bases and J 4 bases; bases outside gene matches: 6. CDR3 nucleotides: TGCGCCAGCAGCTCATCCGGGACAGGGGTCACTGAAGCTTTCTTT. It yields the protein CASSSSGTGVTEAFF.

V usage is TRBV4-1 and J usage is TRBJ1-2, with TRBD1 matching over 12 bases. V trimming: 4 bases; J trimming: 4 bases; junction bases outside the gene matches: 10. This CDR3 comprises 17 residues. CDR1 and CDR2 from the germline V gene are MGHRA and YSYEKL. The DNA for the CDR3 is TGCGCCAGCAGCCGCGGGACAGGGGGCAAGGGACCCTATGGCTACACCTTC. Its protein product is CASSRGTGGKGPYGYTF.